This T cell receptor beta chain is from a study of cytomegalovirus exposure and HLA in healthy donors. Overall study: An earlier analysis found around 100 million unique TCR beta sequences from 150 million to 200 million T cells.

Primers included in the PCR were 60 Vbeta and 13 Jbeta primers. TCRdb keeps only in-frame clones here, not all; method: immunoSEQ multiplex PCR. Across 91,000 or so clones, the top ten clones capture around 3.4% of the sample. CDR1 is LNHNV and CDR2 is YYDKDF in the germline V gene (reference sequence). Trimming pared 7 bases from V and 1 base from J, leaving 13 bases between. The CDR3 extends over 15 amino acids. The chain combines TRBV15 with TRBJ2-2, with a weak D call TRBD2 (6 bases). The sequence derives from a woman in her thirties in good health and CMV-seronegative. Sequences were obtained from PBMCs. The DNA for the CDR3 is TGTGCCACCATCCCAGGGACTGAGAACACCGGGGAGCTGTTTTTT. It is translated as CATIPGTENTGELFF.